The 7 T cell receptor beta chains reported below all come from one sample, sequenced in a study of T-cell memory formation after mild COVID-19. TCRdb reprocessed the 5' RACE reads with MiXCR, giving one entry per CDR3 protein. The table has fewer than 500,000 distinct CDR3 sequences, nearly 25% seen once. Material: PBMCs or a T cell subset sorted from them (not recorded which). The receptors come from an adult woman who had mild COVID-19 (a few samples of this study predate the infection). Cell type and time point are not known.

V and J are TRBV6-6 and TRBJ2-5; D may match TRBD1 or TRBD2 (7 bases each). The CDR3 covers 15 residues. CDR1 is MNHNY, CDR2 SVGAGI, per germline (reference sequence). Trimming pared 7 bases from V and 4 bases from J, leaving 19 bases between. DNA of the CDR3: TGTGCCAGCATCCCTGCCACAGGGGAGGGAGAGACCCAGTACTTC. Encoded protein: CASIPATGEGETQYF.

This clonotype was seen only a few times. The chain carries TRBV29-1 and TRBJ1-4; D possibly corresponds to TRBD1 (5 bases). Looked up from germline, CDR1 is SQVTM and CDR2 is ANQGSEA. The CDR3 has 13 residues. V was pared by 6 bases and J by 8 bases, with 16 bases between. The CDR3 protein is CSVRGLGEEKLFF. The CDR3 region has the DNA TGCAGCGTGAGGGGATTAGGAGAAGAAAAACTGTTTTTT.

This clonotype was detected a few times. V usage is TRBV12-3 or TRBV12-4 and J usage is TRBJ2-5, with TRBD1 matching over 7 bases. The V and J ends lost 7 bases and 5 bases, in that order; junction bases with no gene match: 7. The length of the CDR3 is 13 residues. CDR3 residues: CASKGTVGETQYF. The CDR3 DNA reads TGTGCCAGCAAAGGGACAGTCGGTGAGACCCAGTACTTC.

The J gene is TRBJ2-7, the V gene TRBV2; D may be TRBD1 (5 bases). V shed 8 bases and J shed 0 bases, with 8 bases lying between them. Germline V gives CDR1 SNHLY, CDR2 FYNNEI. This CDR3 is 12 amino acids long. The CDR3 loop is CASETDSYEQYF. Written as DNA, the CDR3 is TGTGCCAGCGAGACAGACTCCTACGAGCAGTACTTC.

The chain recombines TRBV20-1 with TRBJ1-4; D gene ambiguous. The CDR3 is 15 amino acids. V was cut by 0 bases and J by 4 bases, with 12 bases left in between. Germline V gene data show CDR1 as DFQATT and CDR2 as SNEGSKA (reference sequence). In DNA form, the CDR3 reads TGCAGTGCTAGAGATTTTGTGCTTGGTAATGAAAAACTGTTTTTT. As protein: CSARDFVLGNEKLFF.

V and J are TRBV29-1 and TRBJ1-1, with D perhaps matching TRBD1 (5 bases). This CDR3 has 13 residues. The V gene's germline CDR1 is SQVTM and CDR2 ANQGSEA. Trimming took off 3 bases at V and 1 base at J, with 9 bases between the two ends. The CDR3 loop is CSVDNQGNTEAFF. The CDR3 nucleotides read TGCAGCGTTGATAACCAGGGGAACACTGAAGCTTTCTTT.

Many counts were recorded for this clonotype. The gene calls are TRBV5-6 and TRBJ2-7; weak D call: TRBD1 (5 bases). V lost 2 bases to trimming and J lost 6 bases, with 12 bases between them. Per the germline V gene, CDR1 is SGHDT and CDR2 is YYEEEE. The length of the CDR3 is 13 residues. DNA of the CDR3: TGTGCCAGCAGCTTTAATCAGGGAAGCGAGCAGTACTTC. Translating gives CASSFNQGSEQYF.